The present T cell receptor (beta chain) was sequenced within a study of blood T cell repertoires in COVID-19. Using immunoSEQ multiplex PCR, the repertoire was profiled, and TCRdb retains in-frame clones only, with some absent. The sample carries approximately 220,000 clones, approximately 83% recorded once. Germline V CDR1 and CDR2: SGHTA, FQGNSA. The CDR3 sequence is 14 residues long. The J segment lost 2 bases and the V segment lost 7 bases, leaving 6 bases of the junction unmatched. The chain couples TRBV7-2 to TRBJ1-1, with TRBD1 matching over 8 bases. This clonotype originated in a woman in her 40s who had been exposed to COVID-19. The sequencing input was PBMCs or T cells enriched from blood (not recorded which). CDR3 amino acids: CASTETGVNTEAFF. The CDR3 DNA reads as TGTGCCAGCACCGAGACAGGGGTCAACACTGAAGCTTTCTTT.